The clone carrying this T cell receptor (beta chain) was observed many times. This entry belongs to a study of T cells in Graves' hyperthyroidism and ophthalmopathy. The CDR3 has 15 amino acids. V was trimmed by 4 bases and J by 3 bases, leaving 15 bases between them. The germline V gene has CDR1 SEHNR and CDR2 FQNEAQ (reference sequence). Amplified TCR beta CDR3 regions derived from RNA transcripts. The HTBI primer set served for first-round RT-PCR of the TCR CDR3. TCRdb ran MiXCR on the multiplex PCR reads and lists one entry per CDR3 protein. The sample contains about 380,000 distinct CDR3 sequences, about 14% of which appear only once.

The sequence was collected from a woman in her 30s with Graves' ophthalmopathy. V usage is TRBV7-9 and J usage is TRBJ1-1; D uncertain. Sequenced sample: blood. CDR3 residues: CASSSFRGVYTEAFF. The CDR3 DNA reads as TGTGCCAGCAGCTCATTCCGGGGAGTTTACACTGAAGCTTTCTTT.